The rows below give T cell receptor beta chains drawn from one sample of a study of T-cell reconstitution after alpha-beta-depleted transplantation in children. TCRdb fed the PCR reads into MiXCR, producing one record per CDR3 protein. Found here are 200,000 to 250,000 distinct CDR3 sequences, more than 20% of them singletons; the top ten hold about 5%. The material sequenced was PBMCs, mostly from graft donor cells, taken 360 days after TCRalphabeta/CD19-depleted stem cell transplant. The receptors here all came from a female patient under 10 years old who had a stem cell transplant for congenital amegakaryocytic thrombocytopenia, so the T cells may come from the graft donor. Each CDR3 is given with its conserved first and last residue.

v_call,cdr3_aa
TRBV4-2,CASSQEAPSGGSAPDTQYF
TRBV28,CASSSRGQGGPDTQYF
TRBV15,CATSRRLTGRGTDTQYF
TRBV5-5,CASSLWGSNYGYTF
TRBV6-2/TRBV6-3,CASSYDPSGRIVQDNEQFF
TRBV7-9,CASSLDRGRYPTEAFF
TRBV2,CASRQRLSYEQYF
TRBV6-5,CASSSRQASTNEKLFF
TRBV12-3/TRBV12-4,CASNNRALETQYF
TRBV6-5,CASSPTPGTEAFF
TRBV20-1,CSAGDSRRGETQYF
TRBV20-1,CSASGGDYEQYF
TRBV3-1,CASSQDPSSNEQFF
TRBV4-2,CASSHGTGRGVLTF
TRBV7-2,CASSYGTANTGELFF